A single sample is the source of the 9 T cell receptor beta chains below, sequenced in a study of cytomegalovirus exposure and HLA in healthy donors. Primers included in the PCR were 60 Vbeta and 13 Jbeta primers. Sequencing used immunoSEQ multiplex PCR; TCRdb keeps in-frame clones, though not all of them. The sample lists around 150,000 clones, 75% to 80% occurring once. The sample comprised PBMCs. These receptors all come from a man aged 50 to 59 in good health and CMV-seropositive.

CDR3: CAIQGQGDSPLHF. As DNA, the CDR3 is TGTGCCATCCAGGGGCAGGGTGATTCACCCCTCCACTTT. The J gene is TRBJ1-6, the V gene TRBV10-3, with a possible D match to TRBD1 (6 bases). V dropped 8 bases and J dropped 8 bases, with 13 bases sitting between them. From germline, CDR1 is ENHRY and CDR2 SYGVKD. The CDR3 contains 13 residues.

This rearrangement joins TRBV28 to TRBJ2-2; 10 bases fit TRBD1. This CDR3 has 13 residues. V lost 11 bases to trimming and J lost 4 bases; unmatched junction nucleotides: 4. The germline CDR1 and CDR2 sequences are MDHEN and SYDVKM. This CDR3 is CAGWDRGTGELFF. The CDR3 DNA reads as TGTGCCGGTTGGGACAGGGGCACCGGGGAGCTGTTTTTT.

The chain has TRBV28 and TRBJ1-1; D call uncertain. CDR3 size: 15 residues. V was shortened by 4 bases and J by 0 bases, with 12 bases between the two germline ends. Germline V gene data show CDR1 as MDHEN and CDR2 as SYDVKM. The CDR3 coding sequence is TGTGCCAGCAGTTCGACACCCAATCTGAACACTGAAGCTTTCTTT. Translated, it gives CASSSTPNLNTEAFF.

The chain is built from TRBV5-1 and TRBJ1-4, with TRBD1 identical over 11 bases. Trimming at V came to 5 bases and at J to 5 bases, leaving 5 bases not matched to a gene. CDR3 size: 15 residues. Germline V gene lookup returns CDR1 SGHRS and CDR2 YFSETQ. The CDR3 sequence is CASRSGDRGNEKLFF. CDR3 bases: TGCGCCAGCAGATCGGGGGACAGGGGGAATGAAAAACTGTTTTTT.

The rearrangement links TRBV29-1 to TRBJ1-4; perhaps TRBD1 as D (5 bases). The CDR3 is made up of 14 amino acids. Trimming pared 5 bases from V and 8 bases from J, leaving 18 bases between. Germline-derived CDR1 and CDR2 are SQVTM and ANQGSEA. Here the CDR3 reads CSVQTGGVWEKLFF. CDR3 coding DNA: TGCAGCGTTCAGACTGGGGGGGTATGGGAAAAACTGTTTTTT.

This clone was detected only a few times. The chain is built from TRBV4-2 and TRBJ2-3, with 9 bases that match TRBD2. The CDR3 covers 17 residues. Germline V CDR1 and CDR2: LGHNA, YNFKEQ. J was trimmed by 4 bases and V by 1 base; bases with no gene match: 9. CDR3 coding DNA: TGTGCCAGCAGCCAAGTTCGAGCGGGGGGTTCTGCAGATACGCAGTATTTT. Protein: CASSQVRAGGSADTQYF.

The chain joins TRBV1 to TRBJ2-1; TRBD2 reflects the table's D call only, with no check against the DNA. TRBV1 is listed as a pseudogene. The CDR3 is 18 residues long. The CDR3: CTSSQRLAGGRSYNEQFF. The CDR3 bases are TGCACCAGCAGCCAACGACTAGCGGGGGGACGCTCCTACAATGAGCAGTTCTTC.

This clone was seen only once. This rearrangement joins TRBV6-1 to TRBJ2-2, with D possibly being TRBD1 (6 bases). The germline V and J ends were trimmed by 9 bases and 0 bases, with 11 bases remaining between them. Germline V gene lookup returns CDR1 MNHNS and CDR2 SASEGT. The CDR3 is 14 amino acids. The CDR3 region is CASRDIANTGELFF. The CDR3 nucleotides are TGTGCCAGTCGGGACATTGCGAACACCGGGGAGCTGTTTTTT.

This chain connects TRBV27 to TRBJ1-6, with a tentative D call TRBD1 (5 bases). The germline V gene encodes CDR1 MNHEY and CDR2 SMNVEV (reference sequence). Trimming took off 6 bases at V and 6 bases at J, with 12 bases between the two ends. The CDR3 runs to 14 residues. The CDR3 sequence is CASRLGTANSPLHF. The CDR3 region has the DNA TGTGCCAGCAGGCTTGGGACTGCTAATTCACCCCTCCACTTT.